These 22 T cell receptor beta chains share one sample of origin, sequenced in a study of identifying expanded T cells in peripheral blood. Assay used: immunoSEQ multiplex PCR; TCRdb lists only in-frame clones, some missing. The sample yields some 95,000 clones, around 87% seen once. Sequencing was done on a sample of blood. These receptors came from a person between 18 and 75 years old in good health.

This clone was counted only a few times. J is TRBJ1-5 and V is TRBV7-9, with D perhaps TRBD1 (6 bases). The CDR3 covers 15 residues. The germline V gene has CDR1 SEHNR and CDR2 FQNEAQ (reference sequence). Trimming removed 6 bases at V and 1 base at J, with 13 bases between. CDR3 protein: CASSPVGGSNQPQHF. CDR3 coding DNA: TGTGCCAGCAGTCCCGTCGGGGGCAGCAATCAGCCCCAGCATTTT.

The rearrangement joins TRBV19 to TRBJ2-7, with 9 positions matching TRBD1. The germline V gene has CDR1 LNHDA and CDR2 SQIVND (reference sequence). Trimming cost V 6 bases and J 0 bases; bases outside gene matches: 6. This CDR3 comprises 15 residues. The CDR3 region is CASSGGTGSSYEQYF. CDR3 bases: TGTGCCAGTAGCGGGGGGACAGGGAGCTCCTACGAGCAGTACTTC.

The chain recombines TRBV7-2 with TRBJ2-3, with D unclear. V was clipped by 0 bases and J by 1 base, with 2 bases between them. Germline assignment: CDR1 SGHTA and CDR2 FQGNSA. CDR3 length: 13 residues. CDR3 DNA: TGTGCCAGCAGCTTAGCTCGCACAGATACGCAGTATTTT. The encoded protein is CASSLARTDTQYF.

V and J are TRBV7-6 and TRBJ1-1; D may be TRBD1 (6 bases). The CDR3 is made up of 14 amino acids. V lost 2 bases and J lost 2, with 9 bases in between. CDR1 and CDR2 from the germline V gene are SGHVS and FNYEAQ. In nucleotides, the CDR3 is TGTGCCAGCAGCTTAAGGGACATCAACACTGAAGCTTTCTTT. Translation gives CASSLRDINTEAFF.

The CDR3 is CASSLGGLGRTEAFF. The CDR3 DNA sequence: TGTGCCAGCAGTTTAGGGGGTTTGGGTCGTACTGAAGCTTTCTTT. The chain has TRBV28 and TRBJ1-1; weak D call: TRBD1 (5 bases). In germline, CDR1 is MDHEN, CDR2 SYDVKM. The CDR3 is 15 amino acids. V was trimmed by 2 bases and J by 5 bases, leaving 15 bases between them.

The CDR3 coding sequence is TGTGCCAGCAGTTCGACAGGGTTCCACGAGCAGTACTTC. Amino acids: CASSSTGFHEQYF. This chain links TRBV27 with TRBJ2-7, with TRBD1 identical over 7 bases. Germline V CDR1 and CDR2: MNHEY, SMNVEV (reference sequence). V lost 4 bases and J lost 5; bases outside the gene matches: 5. CDR3 length: 13 residues.

V gene TRBV7-8 combines with J gene TRBJ2-7; D ambiguous. Trimming cost V 5 bases and J 0 bases, with 14 bases left between them. This CDR3 spans 15 amino acids. Germline V lookup: CDR1 SGHVS, CDR2 FQNEAQ. In DNA form, the CDR3 reads TGTGCCAGCAGCCCCGTTCAGACAAGCTCCTACGAGCAGTACTTC. Translated, it gives CASSPVQTSSYEQYF.

The genes are TRBV4-1 and TRBJ1-5, with D possibly TRBD1 on 5 matching bases. The length of the CDR3 is 15 residues. Germline V gene sequence: CDR1 MGHRA, CDR2 YSYEKL. Trimming left V 1 base short and J 4 bases short, with 11 bases between. The CDR3 bases are TGCGCCAGCAGCCAAGTGGTCAGGGCGAATCAGCCCCAGCATTTT. As protein: CASSQVVRANQPQHF.

The chain links TRBV4-3 to TRBJ2-3; D is ambiguous. Germline lookup yields CDR1 LGHNA and CDR2 YSLEER. Trimming took off 0 bases at V and 4 bases at J, with 14 bases between the two ends. The CDR3 loop spans 16 amino acids. For the CDR3, the DNA is TGCGCCAGCAGCCAAGACTACCCGTCACTTTCAGATACGCAGTATTTT. It codes for CASSQDYPSLSDTQYF.

This rearrangement joins TRBV30 to TRBJ1-2; tentative D call: TRBD1 (5 bases). This CDR3 has 15 amino acids. Germline CDR1 is GTSNPN and CDR2 is SVGIG (reference sequence). V gave up 4 bases and J gave up 6 bases, with 21 bases separating them. For the CDR3, the DNA is TGTGCCTGGACCCACCCGGGACGGAGAAGAGATGGCTACACCTTC. Translation: CAWTHPGRRRDGYTF.

CDR3 bases: TGTGCCAGCAGCTCAACGGACTACGAGCAGTACTTC. Translation gives CASSSTDYEQYF. The chain recombines TRBV5-4 with TRBJ2-7; D is unclear. CDR3 length equals 12 residues. The germline CDR1 and CDR2 sequences are SGHNT and YYREEE (reference sequence). V was cut by 3 bases and J by 3 bases, with 7 bases left in between.

This chain uses TRBV7-2 with TRBJ1-1; 7 bases are a match to TRBD1. The CDR3 covers 16 residues. J lost 1 base, V lost 3 bases, and 8 bases had no gene match. Germline values: CDR1 SGHTA, CDR2 FQGNSA. The CDR3 sequence is CASSFDATGRNTEAFF. The DNA for the CDR3 is TGTGCCAGCAGCTTTGACGCGACAGGGAGGAACACTGAAGCTTTCTTT.

V usage is TRBV6-4 and J usage is TRBJ2-3; TRBD1 matches at 11 bases. Germline CDR1 MRHNA, CDR2 SNTAGT. The CDR3 has 14 amino acids. V lost 4 bases and J lost 4; bases outside the gene matches: 1. CDR3 sequence: CASSGGQGADTQYF. DNA of the CDR3: TGTGCCAGCAGTGGGGGACAGGGGGCAGATACGCAGTATTTT.

The chain is built from TRBV27 and TRBJ1-6, with D unclear. This CDR3 has 13 residues. V was pared by 5 bases and J by 7 bases, with 9 bases between. Germline CDR1 reads MNHEY; CDR2 reads SMNVEV (reference sequence). The CDR3 nucleotides read TGTGCCAGCAGTAGGACGGTAAATTCACCCCTCCACTTT. It codes for CASSRTVNSPLHF.

This clone was seen only a few times. The V call is TRBV7-6, the J call TRBJ2-7, with no clear D. V was clipped by 5 bases and J by 2 bases, with 13 bases between them. Germline V CDR1 and CDR2: SGHVS, FNYEAQ. The CDR3 has 14 residues. CDR3 sequence reads: CASSPEDGPYEQYF. The CDR3 DNA sequence: TGTGCCAGCAGCCCAGAAGATGGGCCCTACGAGCAGTACTTC.

The CDR3 DNA sequence: TGTGCCAGCAGTGTTGACAGTCCTCACTATGGCTACACCTTC. Its protein product is CASSVDSPHYGYTF. The chain uses TRBV2 and TRBJ1-2; tentative D call: TRBD1 (5 bases). This CDR3 has 14 amino acids. Germline V CDR1 and CDR2: SNHLY, FYNNEI. Trimming removed 4 bases from V and 3 bases from J, with 12 bases in between.

This clone was found a few times. The chain combines TRBV29-1 with TRBJ1-1; D remains unclear. Germline CDR1 reads SQVTM; CDR2 reads ANQGSEA. Trimming took off 3 bases at V and 3 bases at J, with 2 bases between the two ends. This CDR3 spans 10 amino acids. CDR3 nucleotide sequence: TGCAGCGTTGAGTACACTGAAGCTTTCTTT. It is translated as CSVEYTEAFF.

The chain has TRBV7-8 and TRBJ1-1, with 7 bases lining up with TRBD1. The CDR3 is 14 amino acids. V trimming: 5 bases; J trimming: 6 bases; junction bases outside the gene matches: 9. Germline CDR1 is SGHVS and CDR2 is FQNEAQ. CDR3 coding DNA: TGTGCCAGCAGCGTAGGACAGGAGTACCCTGAAGCTTTCTTT. Its protein product is CASSVGQEYPEAFF.

The chain's CDR3 is CASSLGGLGATDTQYF. The DNA of the CDR3 is TGCGCCAGCAGCTTGGGCGGCCTTGGGGCCACAGATACGCAGTATTTT. The chain recombines TRBV5-1 with TRBJ2-3, with D maybe TRBD1 (5 bases). CDR3 length equals 16 residues. Germline V gene lookup returns CDR1 SGHRS and CDR2 YFSETQ. V was pared by 0 bases and J by 2 bases, with 13 bases between. Drawing the rest from reference TRBV5-1 and TRBJ2-3, the complete variable domain is KAGVTQTPRYLIKTRGQQVTLSCSPISGHRSVSWYQQTPGQGLQFLFEYFSETQRNKGNFPGRFSGRQFSNSRSEMNVSTLELGDSALYLCASSLGGLGATDTQYFGPGTRLTVL.

V usage is TRBV30 and J usage is TRBJ1-1; D uncertain. The CDR3 loop spans 13 amino acids. Per germline, CDR1 GTSNPN and CDR2 SVGIG (reference sequence). V was cut by 0 bases and J by 1 base, with 6 bases left in between. The CDR3 protein is CAWSVVENTEAFF. In DNA form, the CDR3 reads TGTGCCTGGAGTGTGGTGGAGAACACTGAAGCTTTCTTT.

V and J are TRBV15 and TRBJ2-1; D is undetermined. CDR1 LNHNV and CDR2 YYDKDF come from the germline V gene (reference sequence). The CDR3 consists of 17 residues. Trimming removed 4 bases from V and 3 bases from J, with 19 bases in between. CDR3 sequence reads: CATSKNKQRSFYNEQFF. The CDR3 nucleotides read TGTGCCACCAGCAAGAACAAACAGCGTTCCTTCTACAATGAGCAGTTCTTC.

The rearrangement links TRBV19 to TRBJ1-1, with a tentative D call TRBD1 (6 bases). V was trimmed by 4 bases and J by 1 base, leaving 16 bases between them. In germline, CDR1 is LNHDA, CDR2 SQIVND (reference sequence). The CDR3 consists of 16 residues. The CDR3 region is CASSRRGTTENTEAFF. CDR3 nucleotides: TGTGCCAGTAGTAGGCGCGGGACAACGGAGAACACTGAAGCTTTCTTT.